Included here is one TCR beta chain sequence, with context. Antigen unknown. The data were produced by immunoSEQ multiplex PCR, yet TCRdb's version contains in-frame clones alone and is incomplete. The sample comprises about 80,000 clones, 94% of which are singletons, and roughly 11% rests with the top ten. The V gene end was trimmed by 2 bases and the J gene end by 3 bases; junction bases not matched to a gene: 3. The CDR3 extends over 15 amino acids. CDR1 MRHNA and CDR2 SNTAGT come from the germline V gene. This sample stems from a study of OX40 agonist ivuxolimab in advanced cancers. Notes on the study in general: Among patients with partial responses at 0.1-3.0 mg/kg, clonal expansion was among the lowest.

The origin of this receptor is an adult with an advanced solid tumor such as melanoma, head and neck, liver or kidney cancer. The rearrangement links TRBV6-4 to TRBJ2-2; 7 nucleotides line up with TRBD2. Material: CD4+ or CD8+ T cells sorted from blood, obtained in a trial of the OX40 agonist ivuxolimab. The CDR3 sequence is CASSDGLADTGELFF. The CDR3 DNA follows: TGTGCCAGCAGTGACGGGCTAGCGGACACCGGGGAGCTGTTTTTT.